One sample yielded the 30 T cell receptor beta chains listed below, sequenced in a study of Ad26.COV2.S vaccination and SARS-CoV-2 variants. Described treatment: about 20 received Ad26.COV2.S at low or high dose, single or two shots; about 5 received placebo; per-sample allocation not given. Sampling was performed 63 days after the first vaccine or placebo injection. TCRdb's copy holds only in-frame clones and misses some; the assay was immunoSEQ multiplex PCR. The sample shows 450,000 to 550,000 clones, about 88% of them seen only once. The sample in question was peripheral blood, obtained in a trial of Ad26.COV2.S vaccine versus placebo. Source of these receptors: a person aged 18-65 years who received the Ad26.COV2.S COVID-19 vaccine or a placebo.

V usage is TRBV7-9 and J usage is TRBJ1-5, with a tentative D call TRBD1 (6 bases). There are 15 residues in the CDR3. Germline V gives CDR1 SEHNR, CDR2 FQNEAQ (reference sequence). The ends were cut back, 1 base at V and 7 bases at J, with 14 bases in the middle. The chain's CDR3 is CASSLGSTQGQPQHF. The CDR3 region has the DNA TGTGCCAGCAGCTTAGGGTCGACCCAGGGGCAGCCCCAGCATTTT. Variable domain in full (rest from reference TRBV7-9 and TRBJ1-5): DTGVSQNPRHKITKRGQNVTFRCDPISEHNRLYWYRQTLGQGPEFLTYFQNEAQLEKSRLLSDRFSAERPKGSFSTLEIQRTEQGDSAMYLCASSLGSTQGQPQHFGDGTRLSIL.

This chain connects TRBV5-8 to TRBJ2-1, with D tentatively TRBD1 or TRBD2 (5 bases each). Trimming left V 0 bases short and J 7 bases short, with 8 bases between. This CDR3 has 13 amino acids. In germline, CDR1 is SGHTS, CDR2 YDEGEE. In DNA, the CDR3 is TGTGCCAGCAGCTTGGTGGGACGTAATGAGCAGTTCTTC. This translates into CASSLVGRNEQFF. Full variable domain (missing parts from reference TRBV5-8 and TRBJ2-1): EAGVTQSPTHLIKTRGQQATLRCSPISGHTSVYWYQQALGLGLQFLLWYDEGEERNRGNFPPRFSGRQFPNYSSELNVNALELEDSALYLCASSLVGRNEQFFGPGTRLTVL.

V gene TRBV9 combines with J gene TRBJ2-6; TRBD1 agrees at 8 bases. V dropped 4 bases and J dropped 0; count of bases not matched to a gene: 6. This CDR3 is built from 17 residues. Germline lookup yields CDR1 SGDLS and CDR2 YYNGEE. The CDR3 is CASSLRTGSSGANVLTF. The CDR3 DNA is TGTGCCAGCAGCCTCCGGACAGGGAGCTCTGGGGCCAACGTCCTGACTTTC.

CDR3 DNA: TGTGCCAGCAGCTTGGCCACGGAGGGGGCTTTTGGTGGCTACACCTTC. The encoded protein is CASSLATEGAFGGYTF. The rearrangement links TRBV5-4 to TRBJ1-2, with 7 bases aligning to TRBD1. The CDR3 has 16 residues. From germline, CDR1 is SGHNT and CDR2 YYREEE (reference sequence). Trimming at V came to 0 bases and at J to 7 bases, leaving 12 bases not matched to a gene.

This clone was seen repeatedly, ten times or more. The rearrangement uses TRBV15 and TRBJ2-3; unclear D gene. Germline V gene data show CDR1 as LNHNV and CDR2 as YYDKDF (reference sequence). This CDR3 is built from 16 residues. V lost 0 bases and J lost 6, with 16 bases in between. The DNA for the CDR3 is TGTGCCACCAGCAGAGATGGGTGGCTAGTCTCCGATACGCAGTATTTT. Protein: CATSRDGWLVSDTQYF.

This clone was seen a handful of times. The chain employs TRBV9 and TRBJ2-2; possible D gene TRBD2, 5 bases. Trimming left V 0 bases short and J 6 bases short, with 15 bases between. The germline CDR1 and CDR2 sequences are SGDLS and YYNGEE. This CDR3 is 16 amino acids long. CDR3 loop: CASSVEGLARAGELFF. The CDR3 DNA is TGTGCCAGCAGCGTAGAAGGGCTAGCTCGGGCCGGGGAGCTGTTTTTT.

The chain recombines TRBV18 with TRBJ2-3; no firm D call. The germline V and J ends were trimmed by 8 bases and 3 bases, with 12 bases remaining between them. This CDR3 contains 13 residues. The germline gives CDR1 KGHSH, CDR2 LQKENI. The CDR3 bases are TGTGCCAGCCAATTAGCCCTTACAGATACGCAGTATTTT. This sequence encodes CASQLALTDTQYF.

The rearrangement joins TRBV7-9 to TRBJ1-2, with D unclear. Trimming removed 1 base at V and 11 bases at J, with 14 bases between. Germline loops: CDR1 SEHNR, CDR2 FQNEAQ (reference sequence). CDR3 length: 13 residues. DNA of the CDR3: TGTGCCAGCAGCTTAGTTGGCACAGAGACATACACCTTC. It translates to CASSLVGTETYTF.

The chain is built from TRBV2 and TRBJ2-7; 9 bases are a match to TRBD1. This CDR3 comprises 15 residues. CDR1 and CDR2 (germline): SNHLY, FYNNEI. Trimming removed 7 bases from V and 3 bases from J; junction bases left unmatched: 10. The CDR3 is CASTRQGVLNYEQYF. DNA for the CDR3: TGTGCCAGCACACGACAGGGGGTTTTAAACTACGAGCAGTACTTC.

The gene calls are TRBV7-2 and TRBJ1-2; the D gene is possibly TRBD1 (5 bases). Germline CDR1 reads SGHTA; CDR2 reads FQGNSA. The ends were cut back, 5 bases at V and 4 bases at J, with 14 bases in the middle. The CDR3 contains 14 residues. The CDR3 region has the DNA TGTGCCAGCAGCCCCGAGAGGGGCCGCTATGGCTACACCTTC. This encodes CASSPERGRYGYTF.

The V and J genes are TRBV2 and TRBJ2-7, with a weak D call TRBD2 (6 bases). CDR3 size: 14 residues. V lost 4 bases to trimming and J lost 4 bases, with 14 bases between them. Germline V gene sequence: CDR1 SNHLY, CDR2 FYNNEI. CDR3 DNA: TGTGCCAGCAGTGTTGGAGGGGCTCCTTACGAGCAGTACGTC. Translated: CASSVGGAPYEQYV.

This clone was observed a single time. Other DNA sequences within the sample encode an identical CDR3. CDR3 sequence (DNA): TGTGCCAGCAGTTTAGGGCGGTACAATGAGCAGTTCTTC. As protein: CASSLGRYNEQFF. J is TRBJ2-1 and V is TRBV27, with unresolved D. Germline loops: CDR1 MNHEY, CDR2 SMNVEV (reference sequence). The CDR3 has 13 residues. V lost 2 bases and J lost 4, with 6 bases in between.

The chain recombines TRBV3-1 (or the pseudogene TRBV3-2) with TRBJ2-2; 7 bases match TRBD2. The trim removed 4 bases at V and 0 bases at J, leaving 2 bases unmatched. The CDR3 loop spans 15 amino acids. Germline V gene lookup returns CDR1 LGHDT and CDR2 YNNKEL (reference sequence). CDR3 sequence: CASSLAGTNTGELFF. As DNA, the CDR3 is TGTGCCAGCAGCCTAGCGGGTACGAACACCGGGGAGCTGTTTTTT.

V gene TRBV5-1 combines with J gene TRBJ1-5, with D maybe TRBD1 (5 bases). The CDR3 runs to 14 residues. The germline V gene has CDR1 SGHRS and CDR2 YFSETQ. V was clipped by 0 bases and J by 6 bases, with 10 bases between them. The CDR3 DNA reads as TGCGCCAGCAGCTTGGAGGGGAGTGGTCAGCCCCAGCATTTT. The encoded protein is CASSLEGSGQPQHF. The full variable domain, in which reference TRBV5-1 and TRBJ1-5 provide the parts outside the CDR3, is KAGVTQTPRYLIKTRGQQVTLSCSPISGHRSVSWYQQTPGQGLQFLFEYFSETQRNKGNFPGRFSGRQFSNSRSEMNVSTLELGDSALYLCASSLEGSGQPQHFGDGTRLSIL.

The gene calls are TRBV5-1 and TRBJ2-5; D is undetermined. Between the trimmed V and J ends, which lost 0 bases and 2 bases, there was a span of 8 bases. The V gene's germline CDR1 is SGHRS and CDR2 YFSETQ. CDR3 length: 14 amino acids. CDR3 in amino acids: CASSLVATQETQYF. CDR3 nucleotides: TGCGCCAGCAGCTTGGTGGCTACGCAAGAGACCCAGTACTTC.

The chain uses TRBV6-5 and TRBJ2-1; D possibly uses TRBD1 or TRBD2 (5 bases each). This CDR3 is built from 15 residues. Germline V gene data show CDR1 as MNHEY and CDR2 as SVGAGI. V was cut by 8 bases and J by 0 bases, with 14 bases left in between. Here the CDR3 reads CASSMGDPSYNEQFF. Here the CDR3 DNA reads TGTGCCAGCTCCATGGGGGATCCCTCCTACAATGAGCAGTTCTTC.

Comment on this clone: Within the sample, other DNA sequences also encode this same CDR3. The rearrangement uses TRBV9 and TRBJ1-1; D is unclear. CDR3 size: 13 residues. V dropped 0 bases and J dropped 4 bases, with 7 bases sitting between them. CDR1 SGDLS and CDR2 YYNGEE come from the germline V gene. Here the CDR3 reads CASSVGVVTEAFF. CDR3 DNA: TGTGCCAGCAGCGTAGGCGTCGTCACTGAAGCTTTCTTT.

The genes are TRBV5-4 and TRBJ1-2; no definite D call. The CDR3 extends over 14 amino acids. The V gene's germline CDR1 is SGHNT and CDR2 YYREEE (reference sequence). V was clipped by 0 bases and J by 4 bases, with 10 bases between them. The CDR3 sequence: CASSLVGGSYGYTF. The CDR3 coding sequence is TGTGCCAGCAGCTTGGTCGGAGGTAGCTATGGCTACACCTTC.

The chain joins TRBV6-6 to TRBJ2-5, with D perhaps TRBD1 (6 bases). Germline assignment: CDR1 MNHNY and CDR2 SVGAGI (reference sequence). This CDR3 comprises 16 residues. The V gene lost 4 bases and the J gene lost 0 bases, with 15 bases spanning the gap. CDR3 DNA sequence: TGTGCCAGCAGTTCATGGGACACTAGGTACCAAGAGACCCAGTACTTC. Protein sequence: CASSSWDTRYQETQYF.

Here the CDR3 reads CSARDRVEFF. DNA of the CDR3: TGCAGTGCTAGAGATCGCGTGGAGTTCTTC. The chain couples TRBV20-1 to TRBJ2-1; D is unclear. CDR1 is DFQATT, CDR2 SNEGSKA, per germline (reference sequence). V shed 0 bases and J shed 14 bases, with 8 bases lying between them. The CDR3 consists of 10 residues.

This chain links TRBV30 with TRBJ2-4, with D tentatively TRBD1 (6 bases). Trimming left V 1 base short and J 7 bases short, with 14 bases between. CDR1 is GTSNPN and CDR2 is SVGIG in the germline V gene (reference sequence). This CDR3 is built from 14 residues. The chain's CDR3 is CAWSAPRRGNIQYF. Written as DNA, the CDR3 is TGTGCCTGGAGTGCGCCCCGTAGGGGGAACATTCAGTACTTC.

The chain joins TRBV30 to TRBJ1-5; D is unresolved. V lost 0 bases and J lost 0, with 9 bases in between. The CDR3 consists of 15 residues. Per the germline V gene, CDR1 is GTSNPN and CDR2 is SVGIG (reference sequence). The CDR3 DNA reads as TGTGCCTGGAGTGTCTTTGGCCATAGCAATCAGCCCCAGCATTTT. This sequence encodes CAWSVFGHSNQPQHF.

The CDR3 DNA reads as TGTGCCAGCACCGACCGCGGACAGACCACTGAAGCTTTCTTT. Amino acids: CASTDRGQTTEAFF. The rearrangement joins TRBV6-5 to TRBJ1-1, with a possible D match to TRBD1 (6 bases). V dropped 7 bases and J dropped 4 bases, with 16 bases sitting between them. CDR1 is MNHEY, CDR2 SVGAGI, per germline. The CDR3 totals 14 residues.

This sequence joins TRBV4-2 and TRBJ1-2; 7 bases agree with TRBD1. Trimming removed 0 bases from V and 5 bases from J; junction bases left unmatched: 9. CDR1 LGHNA and CDR2 YNFKEQ come from the germline V gene. CDR3 length: 16 amino acids. CDR3 bases: TGTGCCAGCAGCCAAGATCACAGCGAGGGGGCATATGGCTACACCTTC. Protein: CASSQDHSEGAYGYTF.

This chain connects TRBV18 to TRBJ1-2; 7 bases map to TRBD1. The CDR3 is 13 residues long. V lost 4 bases to trimming and J lost 5 bases; unmatched junction nucleotides: 4. Germline V gene data show CDR1 as KGHSH and CDR2 as LQKENI. As DNA, the CDR3 is TGTGCCAGCTCACAGGACAGGCAGTATGGCTACACCTTC. As protein: CASSQDRQYGYTF.

The chain is built from TRBV19 and TRBJ2-3; 8 nucleotides agree with TRBD2. The CDR3 has 14 residues. J lost 4 bases, V lost 5 bases, and 5 bases had no gene match. Looked up from germline, CDR1 is LNHDA and CDR2 is SQIVND (reference sequence). The chain's CDR3 is CASSLSGSADTQYF. Written as DNA, the CDR3 is TGTGCCAGTAGTCTAAGCGGGAGTGCAGATACGCAGTATTTT.

This clone was observed a single time. The J gene is TRBJ2-6, the V gene TRBV5-6; D possibly matches TRBD1 or TRBD2 (5 bases each). Germline CDR1 is SGHDT and CDR2 is YYEEEE. Between the trimmed V and J ends, which lost 4 bases and 0 bases, there was a span of 20 bases. The CDR3 extends over 19 amino acids. The CDR3 coding sequence is TGTGCCAGCAGCACCGCATGGACCGGGGCAAACTCTGGGGCCAACGTCCTGACTTTC. It codes for CASSTAWTGANSGANVLTF.

The V and J genes are TRBV2 and TRBJ2-2, with D maybe TRBD2 (5 bases). Germline lookup yields CDR1 SNHLY and CDR2 FYNNEI. V was shortened by 6 bases and J by 0 bases, with 8 bases between the two germline ends. This CDR3 is built from 14 residues. The CDR3, as DNA: TGTGCCAGCAGGGAGGACTCGAACACCGGGGAGCTGTTTTTT. Protein product: CASREDSNTGELFF.

The chain uses TRBV6-1 and TRBJ2-7, with D perhaps assigned TRBD1 or TRBD2 (5 bases each). The CDR3 totals 14 residues. Germline V gives CDR1 MNHNS, CDR2 SASEGT. The CDR3 coding sequence is TGTGCCAGCAGTGAAGTCGGCTCCGCATTATGGGGGAACGTC. Protein product: CASSEVGSALWGNV.

The chain has TRBV7-9 and TRBJ2-7, with D unclear. Germline V gene lookup returns CDR1 SEHNR and CDR2 FQNEAQ (reference sequence). The length of the CDR3 is 14 residues. Trimming shortened V by 2 bases and J by 0 bases, and 8 bases separated the two germline ends. As DNA, the CDR3 is TGTGCCAGCAGCTTATTGGCAGGCTCCTACGAGCAGTACTTC. Translating it yields CASSLLAGSYEQYF.